The sequence of this TCR beta chain was determined in a study of CD4 T cells in relation to SARS-CoV-2 and coronaviruses. About the research overall: The HLA restriction of the shared crossreactive spike epitopes was mapped.

Whole-study findings and limits: No crossreactivity against non-spike viral proteins was tested here. Samples before the pandemic and after infection were not matched within any donor.

J lost 4 bases, V lost 5 bases, and 9 bases had no gene match. This CDR3 spans 16 amino acids. CDR1 is MDHEN, CDR2 SYDVKM, per germline. CD4 enrichment then naive enrichment separated naive from memory CD4+ cells. Remarks on this clone: What it binds is not known.

The assay was immunoSEQ multiplex PCR, and TCRdb's table has in-frame clones only and misses some. The sample includes about 56,000 clones, 92% of them seen just once. The chain has TRBV28 and TRBJ2-1; 9 nucleotides agree with TRBD1. The sample was naive CD4+ T cells from PBMCs. Subset meaning: naive CD4+ T cells isolated by negative enrichment. The TCR originated in an adult with COVID-19. The chain's CDR3 is CASSPRGQGLYNEQFF. The CDR3 DNA follows: TGTGCCAGCAGTCCCCGGGGACAGGGTCTTTACAATGAGCAGTTCTTC.